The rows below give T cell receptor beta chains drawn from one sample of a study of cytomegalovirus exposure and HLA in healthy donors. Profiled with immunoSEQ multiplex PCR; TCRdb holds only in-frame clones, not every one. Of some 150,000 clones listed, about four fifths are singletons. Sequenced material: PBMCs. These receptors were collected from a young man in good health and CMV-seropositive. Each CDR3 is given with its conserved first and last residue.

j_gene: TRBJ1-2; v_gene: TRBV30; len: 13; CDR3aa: CAWSVGRGNGYTF
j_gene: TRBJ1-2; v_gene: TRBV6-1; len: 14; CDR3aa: CASSETLTGVGYTF
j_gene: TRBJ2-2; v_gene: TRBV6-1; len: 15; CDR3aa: CASSARGSYTGELFF
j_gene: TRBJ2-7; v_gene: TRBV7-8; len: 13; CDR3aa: CASSSGGQPSVYF
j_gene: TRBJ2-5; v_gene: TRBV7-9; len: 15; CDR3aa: CASSFLQAYKWTQYF
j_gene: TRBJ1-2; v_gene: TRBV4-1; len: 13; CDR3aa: CASSQGDIYGYTF
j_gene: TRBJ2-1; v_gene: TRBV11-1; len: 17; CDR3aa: CASSSLTAGASYNEQFF
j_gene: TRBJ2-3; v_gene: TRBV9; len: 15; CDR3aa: CASSVATGRTDTQYF
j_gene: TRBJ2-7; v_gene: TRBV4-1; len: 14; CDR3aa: CASSRDLITYEQYF
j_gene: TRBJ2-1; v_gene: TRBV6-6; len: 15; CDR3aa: CASNHGTRGRNEQFF
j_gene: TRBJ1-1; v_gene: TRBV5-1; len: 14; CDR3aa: CASTPQGMVTEAFF
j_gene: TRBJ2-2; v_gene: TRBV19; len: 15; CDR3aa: CASSRGQGGTGELFF
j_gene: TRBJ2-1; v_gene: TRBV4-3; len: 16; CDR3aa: CASSQGRGGGANEQFF
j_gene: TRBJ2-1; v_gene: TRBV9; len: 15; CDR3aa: CASSARLSSYNEQFF
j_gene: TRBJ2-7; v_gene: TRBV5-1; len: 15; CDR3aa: CASSPGQATSYEQYF
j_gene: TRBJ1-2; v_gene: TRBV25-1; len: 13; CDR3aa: CASSAGDWDGYTF
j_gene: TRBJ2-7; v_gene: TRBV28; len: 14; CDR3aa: CASSFFRNLYEQYF
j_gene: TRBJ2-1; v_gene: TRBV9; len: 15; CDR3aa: CASSVGTSGANEQFF
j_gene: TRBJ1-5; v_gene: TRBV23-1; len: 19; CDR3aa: CASSWIPRNTGTGNQPQHF
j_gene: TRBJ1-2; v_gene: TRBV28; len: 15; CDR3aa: CASSLNYGGTYGYTF
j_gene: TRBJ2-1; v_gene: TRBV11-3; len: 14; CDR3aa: CASSQGVLNNEQFF
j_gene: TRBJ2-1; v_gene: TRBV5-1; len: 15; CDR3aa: CASSFGGGLVNEQFF
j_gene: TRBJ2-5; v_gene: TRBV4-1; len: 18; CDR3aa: CASSQAPQGGRAQETQYF
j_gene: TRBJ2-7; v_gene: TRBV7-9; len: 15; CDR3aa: CASSPQGAQAYEQYF
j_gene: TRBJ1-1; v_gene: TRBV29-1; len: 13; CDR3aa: CSVDYGVNTEAFF
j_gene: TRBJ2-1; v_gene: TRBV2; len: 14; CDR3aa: CASKLEVTYNEQFF
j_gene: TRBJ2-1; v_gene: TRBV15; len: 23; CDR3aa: CATSRGRREYTRTRVEFYNEQFF
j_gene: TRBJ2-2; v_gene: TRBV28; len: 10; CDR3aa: CASSAGELFF
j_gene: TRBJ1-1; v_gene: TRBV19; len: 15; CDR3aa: CASSIVPTGGTEAFF
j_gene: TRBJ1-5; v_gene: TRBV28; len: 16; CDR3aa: CASSFNRGISNQPQHF
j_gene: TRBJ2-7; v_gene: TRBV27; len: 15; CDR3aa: CASSLIPGLAYEQYF
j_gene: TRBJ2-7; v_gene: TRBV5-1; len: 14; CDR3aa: CASSLVIRSYEQYF
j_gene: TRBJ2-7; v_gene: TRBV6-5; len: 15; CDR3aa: CASSYRRDNSYEQYF
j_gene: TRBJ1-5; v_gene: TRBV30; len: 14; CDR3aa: CAWSTSVGLQPQHF
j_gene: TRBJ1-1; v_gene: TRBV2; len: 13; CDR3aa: CASSSGTGTEAFF
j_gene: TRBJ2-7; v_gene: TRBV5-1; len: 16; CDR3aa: CASSLAGRQRGDEQYF
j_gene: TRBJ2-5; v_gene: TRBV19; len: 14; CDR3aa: CASSILQGPETQYF
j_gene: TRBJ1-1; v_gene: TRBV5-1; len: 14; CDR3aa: CASSLVAMNTEAFF
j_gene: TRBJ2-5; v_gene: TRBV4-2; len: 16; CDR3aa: CASSQDPAGGRETQYF
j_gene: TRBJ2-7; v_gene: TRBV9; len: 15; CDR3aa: CASSVSSGSSYEQYF
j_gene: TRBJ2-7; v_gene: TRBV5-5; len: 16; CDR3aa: CASSLGPDRGFYEQYF
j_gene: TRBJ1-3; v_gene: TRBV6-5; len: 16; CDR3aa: CASSYSGGHSGNTIYF
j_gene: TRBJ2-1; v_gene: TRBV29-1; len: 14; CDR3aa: CSVAGGEGGNEQFF
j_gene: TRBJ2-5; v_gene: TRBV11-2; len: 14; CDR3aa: CASSAPSGQETQYF
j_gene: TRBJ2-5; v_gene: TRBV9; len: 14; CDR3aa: CASSVGTKAETQYF
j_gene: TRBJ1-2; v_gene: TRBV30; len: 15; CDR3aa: CAWSHGPTSNYGYTF
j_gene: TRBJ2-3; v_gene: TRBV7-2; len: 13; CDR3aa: CATQDSSADTQYF
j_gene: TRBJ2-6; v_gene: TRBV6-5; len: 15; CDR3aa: CASSYGSSGANVLTF
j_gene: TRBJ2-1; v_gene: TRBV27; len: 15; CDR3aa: CASLPGTSGGGEQFF
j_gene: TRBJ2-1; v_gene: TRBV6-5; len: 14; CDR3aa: CASSSTGVYNEQFF
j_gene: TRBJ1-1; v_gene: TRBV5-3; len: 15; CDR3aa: CASSQGTGGSTEAFF
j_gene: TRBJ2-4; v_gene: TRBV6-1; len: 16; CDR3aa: CASSERAGGFSDIQYF
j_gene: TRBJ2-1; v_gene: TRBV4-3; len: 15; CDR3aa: CASSQDSGGIGEQFF
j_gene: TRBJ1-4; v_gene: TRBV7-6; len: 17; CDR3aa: CASSSYGQQGRDEKLFF
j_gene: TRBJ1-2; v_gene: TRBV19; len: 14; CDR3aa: CASRGPRKNYGYTF
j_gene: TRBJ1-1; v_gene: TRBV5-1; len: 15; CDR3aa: CASSLASTQNTEAFF
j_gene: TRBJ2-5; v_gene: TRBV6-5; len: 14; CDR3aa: CATTSGKYQETQYF
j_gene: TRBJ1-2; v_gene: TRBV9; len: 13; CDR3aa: CASSATGQYGYTF
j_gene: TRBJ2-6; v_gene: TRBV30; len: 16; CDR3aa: CAWRDRGSSGANVLTF
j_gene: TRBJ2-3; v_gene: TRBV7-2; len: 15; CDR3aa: CASSLWGTSTDTQYF